This TCR beta chain was observed in a study of vaccination and CD4 T cells after COVID-19. Study-level information: A median of approximately 72 days (range 14 to 241) separated dose two from the taking of post-vaccine samples.

This sample's treatment: roughly 10-day PBMC culture with coronavirus spike peptide pools or control peptides (ViraFEST assay). The Oncomine TCR Beta short-read assay was applied to DNA of cultured CD4+ T cells. Using its own MiXCR run on the PCR reads, TCRdb lists one record per CDR3 protein. This table holds fewer than 7,500 distinct CDR3 sequences, around 19% found once. In its sample, this clonotype was seen a few times. Its specificity is not known. Sequenced: CD4+ T cells from blood, cultured in vitro. The sequence derives from a human donor who had recovered from COVID-19.

The CDR3 sequence is CSARDRIGHLAEQFF. The CDR3 nucleotides read TGCAGTGCTAGAGATCGAATCGGACATCTCGCTGAGCAGTTCTTC. The J gene is TRBJ2-1, the V gene TRBV20-1; possibly TRBD1 for D (5 bases). Trimming took 0 bases from V and 9 from J, leaving 18 bases between them. Germline V CDR1 and CDR2: DFQATT, SNEGSKA (reference sequence). The CDR3 consists of 15 residues.